The 10 T cell receptor beta chains in this list originate from one sample, sequenced in a study of blood T cells in healthy people across ages. Combining a sample-barcoded 5' primer with a J-beta primer mix, a second PCR ran for about 7 to 11 cycles. TCRdb redid the calling of the 5' RACE reads with MiXCR, one entry per CDR3 protein. The sample has 1.5 million to 2 million distinct CDR3 sequences; roughly 49% are singletons. Sequencing was done on a sample of blood. The receptors come from a woman aged 40 to 49 in good health.

In its sample, this clonotype was seen a few times. The J gene is TRBJ2-1, the V gene TRBV9; 12 nucleotides line up with TRBD2. Germline V gene sequence: CDR1 SGDLS, CDR2 YYNGEE. The CDR3 extends over 18 amino acids. Trimming removed 0 bases from V and 0 bases from J; junction bases left unmatched: 4. The CDR3 sequence is CASSVASGGATSYNEQFF. CDR3 DNA sequence: TGTGCCAGCAGCGTAGCTAGCGGGGGGGCAACCTCCTACAATGAGCAGTTCTTC.

V gene TRBV11-2 combines with J gene TRBJ2-1, with D unclear. CDR3 length: 16 residues. Germline V gene sequence: CDR1 SGHAT, CDR2 FQNNGV. V was pared by 5 bases and J by 4 bases, with 18 bases between. CDR3 amino acids: CASSIHRTERYNEQFF. The DNA for the CDR3 is TGTGCCAGCAGCATTCACCGGACGGAGCGTTACAATGAGCAGTTCTTC.

The CDR3 coding sequence is TGTGCCAGCAGCTACCCCCGTGGCCGAAATAATTCACCCCTCCACTTT. This translates into CASSYPRGRNNSPLHF. The chain has TRBV11-2 and TRBJ1-6; D gene unclear. Germline lookup yields CDR1 SGHAT and CDR2 FQNNGV. V dropped 4 bases and J dropped 5 bases, with 15 bases sitting between them. This CDR3 comprises 16 residues.

The chain has TRBV6-6 and TRBJ1-6; D is unresolved. Trimming removed 8 bases at V and 7 bases at J, with 15 bases between. The CDR3 totals 14 residues. Germline CDR1 and CDR2: MNHNY and SVGAGI (reference sequence). The CDR3 DNA reads as TGTGCCAGCTCAAGCCTGGGGAAAAATTCACCCCTCCACTTT. Its protein is CASSSLGKNSPLHF.

The CDR3 DNA reads TGTGCCAGCAGGGCTACTAGCGGGGGGTACCAAGAGACCCAGTACTTC. Translated: CASRATSGGYQETQYF. The chain uses TRBV4-2 and TRBJ2-5, with 12 bases aligning to TRBD2. The CDR3 totals 16 residues. Trimming took 6 bases from V and 0 from J; bases not matched to a gene: 5. Germline-derived CDR1 and CDR2 are LGHNA and YNFKEQ.

The rearrangement uses TRBV20-1 and TRBJ2-4; tentative D call: TRBD1 (5 bases). The J call could be wrong; TRBJ2-5 is a better fit for the DNA end. CDR3 length: 15 residues. Per germline, CDR1 DFQATT and CDR2 SNEGSKA (reference sequence). The CDR3 DNA reads as TGCAGTGCCACCCAGGGTGACAGTGACCAAGAGACCCAGTACTTC. Amino acid sequence: CSATQGDSDQETQYF.

The chain employs TRBV12-3 or TRBV12-4 and TRBJ2-5, with 11 bases matching TRBD2. V shed 0 bases and J 4 bases; nucleotides not matched to a gene: 4. The CDR3 has 16 residues. CDR3 region: CASSLAGTSGVETQYF. As DNA, the CDR3 is TGTGCCAGCAGTTTAGCGGGGACTAGCGGAGTAGAGACCCAGTACTTC.

This clonotype occurred a few times. V and J are TRBV13 and TRBJ1-2; a weak D match, TRBD1 (6 bases). V dropped 4 bases and J dropped 0 bases, with 15 bases sitting between them. The germline V gene has CDR1 PRHDT and CDR2 FYEKMQ (reference sequence). The CDR3 is made up of 16 amino acids. CDR3 coding DNA: TGTGCCAGCAGCTCCGGACAGACGATCACTAACTATGGCTACACCTTC. The encoded protein is CASSSGQTITNYGYTF.

This clonotype was seen a few times. J is TRBJ1-4 and V is TRBV7-2; 7 bases are shared with TRBD1. V gave up 4 bases and J gave up 2 bases; unmatched junction bases: 7. Germline values: CDR1 SGHTA, CDR2 FQGNSA. This CDR3 spans 16 amino acids. The CDR3 loop is CASSSTGTRTNEKLFF. The CDR3, as DNA: TGTGCCAGCAGCTCGACAGGGACGAGGACTAATGAAAAACTGTTTTTT.

This chain uses TRBV7-9 with TRBJ1-2, with D hard to call. The germline CDR1 and CDR2 sequences are SEHNR and FQNEAQ (reference sequence). The CDR3 runs 15 residues. V lost 1 base and J 0 bases, leaving 9 bases between the germline ends. The chain's CDR3 is CASSLGSRSNYGYTF. The CDR3 DNA is TGTGCCAGCAGCTTAGGATCTAGATCTAACTATGGCTACACCTTC.